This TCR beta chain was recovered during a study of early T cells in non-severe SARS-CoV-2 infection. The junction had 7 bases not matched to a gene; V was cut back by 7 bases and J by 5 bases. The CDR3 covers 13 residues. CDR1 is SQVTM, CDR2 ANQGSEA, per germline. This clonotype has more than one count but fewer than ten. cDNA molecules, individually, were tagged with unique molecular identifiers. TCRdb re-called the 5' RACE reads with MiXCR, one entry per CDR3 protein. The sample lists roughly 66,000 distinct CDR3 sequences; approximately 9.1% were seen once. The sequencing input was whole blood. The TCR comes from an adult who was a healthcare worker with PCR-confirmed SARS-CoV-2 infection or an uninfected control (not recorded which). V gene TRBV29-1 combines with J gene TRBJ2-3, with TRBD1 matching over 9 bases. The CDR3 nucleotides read TGCAGCGGGGAGGGACAGGGTGAAGATACGCAGTATTTT. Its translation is CSGEGQGEDTQYF.